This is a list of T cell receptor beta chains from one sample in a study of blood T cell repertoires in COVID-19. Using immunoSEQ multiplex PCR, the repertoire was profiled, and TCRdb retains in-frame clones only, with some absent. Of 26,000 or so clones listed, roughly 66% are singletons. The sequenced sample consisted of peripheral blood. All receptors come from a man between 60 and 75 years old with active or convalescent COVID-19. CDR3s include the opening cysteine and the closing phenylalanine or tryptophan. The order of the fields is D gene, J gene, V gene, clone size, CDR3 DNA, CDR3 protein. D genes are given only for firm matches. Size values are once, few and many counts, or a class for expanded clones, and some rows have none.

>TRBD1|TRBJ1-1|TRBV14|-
TGTGCCAGCAGCCATCCGGGACAGCGTTTGAACACTGAAGCTTTCTTT
CASSHPGQRLNTEAFF
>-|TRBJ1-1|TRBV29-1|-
TGCAGCGTCCGCCAGGGGTCCACTGAAGCTTTCTTT
CSVRQGSTEAFF
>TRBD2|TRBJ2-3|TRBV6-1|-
TGTGCCAGCAGTGGAATTAGCGGGAGTGCGTCAGATACGCAGTATTTT
CASSGISGSASDTQYF
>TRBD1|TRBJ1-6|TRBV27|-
TGTGCCAGCAGTTCCCTCCGACAGGGGGCGCCGGGAAATTCACCCCTCCACTTT
CASSSLRQGAPGNSPLHF
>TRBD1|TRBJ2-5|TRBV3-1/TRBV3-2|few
TGTGCCAGCAGCGTCCGGGACAGGGGGACCCAGTACTTC
CASSVRDRGTQYF
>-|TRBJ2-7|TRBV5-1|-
TGCGCCAGCACCTCCCAGGGGGGCTCCTACGAGCAGTACTTC
CASTSQGGSYEQYF
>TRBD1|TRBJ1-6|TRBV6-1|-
TGTGCCAGCAGTGAGGGGACAGCAAATTCACCCCTCCACTTT
CASSEGTANSPLHF
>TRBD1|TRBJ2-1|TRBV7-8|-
TGTGCCAGCAGCTTAGGGGGATGGACAGGGACTGAGCAGTTCTTC
CASSLGGWTGTEQFF
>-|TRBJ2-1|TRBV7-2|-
TGTGCCAGCAGCTTAGGGGTAGCCCGCAATGAGCAGTTCTTC
CASSLGVARNEQFF
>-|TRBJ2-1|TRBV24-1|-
TGTGCCACCAGTCGGGAGACGGACAATGAGCAGTTCTTC
CATSRETDNEQFF
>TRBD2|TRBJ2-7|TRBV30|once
TGTGCCTGGAATCGGGGACTAGCGGGAAGCTACGAGCAGTACTTC
CAWNRGLAGSYEQYF
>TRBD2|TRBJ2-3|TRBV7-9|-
TGTGCCAGCAGCTTACCCAGCGGGGGGGCCGGTGTAGGCACAGATACGCAGTATTTT
CASSLPSGGAGVGTDTQYF
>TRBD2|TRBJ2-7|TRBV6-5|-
TGTGCCAGCAGTTACGGGACTAGGAACGAGCAGTACTTC
CASSYGTRNEQYF
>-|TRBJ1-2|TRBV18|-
TGTGCCAGCTCACTTAGACAGGCGGATGGCTACACCTTC
CASSLRQADGYTF